This record covers a single T cell receptor beta chain. At one boundary the junction diverges from the germline segment, which might be a read error. This record comes from a study of OX40 agonist ivuxolimab in advanced cancers. Libraries were prepared by immunoSEQ multiplex PCR; TCRdb keeps only in-frame clonotypes and omits some of them. This sample has roughly 62,000 clones, with 92% found just once. Germline V gives CDR1 SSHAT, CDR2 FNYEAQ (reference sequence). This CDR3 is built from 13 residues. The receptor was derived from an adult with an advanced solid tumor such as melanoma, head and neck, liver or kidney cancer. The V gene is TRBV7-7, the J gene TRBJ2-5; the D is unclear. Source: CD4+ or CD8+ T cells sorted from blood, taken in a trial of the OX40 agonist ivuxolimab. The DNA for the CDR3 is TGTGCTAGCAGCTTAGCACCCGAAGAGACCCAGTACTTC. Residues: CASSLAPEETQYF. Full variable domain (missing parts from reference TRBV7-7 and TRBJ2-5): GAGVSQSPRYKVTKRGQDVTLRCDPISSHATLYWYQQALGQGPEFLTYFNYEAQPDKSGLPSDRFSAERPEGSISTLTIQRTEQRDSAMYRCASSLAPEETQYFGPGTRLLVL.